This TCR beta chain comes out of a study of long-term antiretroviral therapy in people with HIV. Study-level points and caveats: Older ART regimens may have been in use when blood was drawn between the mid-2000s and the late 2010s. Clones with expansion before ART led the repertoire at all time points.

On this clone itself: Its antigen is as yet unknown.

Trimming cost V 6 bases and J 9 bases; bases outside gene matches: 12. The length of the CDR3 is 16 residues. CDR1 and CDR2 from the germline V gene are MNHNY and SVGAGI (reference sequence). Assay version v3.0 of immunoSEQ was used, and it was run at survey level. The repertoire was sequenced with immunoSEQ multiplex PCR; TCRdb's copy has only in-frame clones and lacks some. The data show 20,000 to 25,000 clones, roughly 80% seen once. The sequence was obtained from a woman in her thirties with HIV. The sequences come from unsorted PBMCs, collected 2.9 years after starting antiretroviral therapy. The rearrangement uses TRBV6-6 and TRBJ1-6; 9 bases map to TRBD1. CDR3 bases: TGTGCCAGCAGGGCTGGGACAGGGTTTCTCGGTTCACCCCTCCACTTT. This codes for CASRAGTGFLGSPLHF.